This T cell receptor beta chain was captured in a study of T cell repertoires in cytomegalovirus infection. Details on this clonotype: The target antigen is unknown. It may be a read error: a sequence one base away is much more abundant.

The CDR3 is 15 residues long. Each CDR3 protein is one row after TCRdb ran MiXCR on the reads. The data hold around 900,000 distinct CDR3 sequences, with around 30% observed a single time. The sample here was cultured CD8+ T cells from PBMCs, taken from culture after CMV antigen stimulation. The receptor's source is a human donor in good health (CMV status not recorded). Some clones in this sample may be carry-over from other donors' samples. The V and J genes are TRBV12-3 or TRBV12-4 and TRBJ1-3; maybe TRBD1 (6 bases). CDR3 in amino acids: CASSPPGGSGNPIYF. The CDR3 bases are TGTGCCAGCAGTCCCCCTGGGGGCAGCGGAAACCCCATATATTTT.